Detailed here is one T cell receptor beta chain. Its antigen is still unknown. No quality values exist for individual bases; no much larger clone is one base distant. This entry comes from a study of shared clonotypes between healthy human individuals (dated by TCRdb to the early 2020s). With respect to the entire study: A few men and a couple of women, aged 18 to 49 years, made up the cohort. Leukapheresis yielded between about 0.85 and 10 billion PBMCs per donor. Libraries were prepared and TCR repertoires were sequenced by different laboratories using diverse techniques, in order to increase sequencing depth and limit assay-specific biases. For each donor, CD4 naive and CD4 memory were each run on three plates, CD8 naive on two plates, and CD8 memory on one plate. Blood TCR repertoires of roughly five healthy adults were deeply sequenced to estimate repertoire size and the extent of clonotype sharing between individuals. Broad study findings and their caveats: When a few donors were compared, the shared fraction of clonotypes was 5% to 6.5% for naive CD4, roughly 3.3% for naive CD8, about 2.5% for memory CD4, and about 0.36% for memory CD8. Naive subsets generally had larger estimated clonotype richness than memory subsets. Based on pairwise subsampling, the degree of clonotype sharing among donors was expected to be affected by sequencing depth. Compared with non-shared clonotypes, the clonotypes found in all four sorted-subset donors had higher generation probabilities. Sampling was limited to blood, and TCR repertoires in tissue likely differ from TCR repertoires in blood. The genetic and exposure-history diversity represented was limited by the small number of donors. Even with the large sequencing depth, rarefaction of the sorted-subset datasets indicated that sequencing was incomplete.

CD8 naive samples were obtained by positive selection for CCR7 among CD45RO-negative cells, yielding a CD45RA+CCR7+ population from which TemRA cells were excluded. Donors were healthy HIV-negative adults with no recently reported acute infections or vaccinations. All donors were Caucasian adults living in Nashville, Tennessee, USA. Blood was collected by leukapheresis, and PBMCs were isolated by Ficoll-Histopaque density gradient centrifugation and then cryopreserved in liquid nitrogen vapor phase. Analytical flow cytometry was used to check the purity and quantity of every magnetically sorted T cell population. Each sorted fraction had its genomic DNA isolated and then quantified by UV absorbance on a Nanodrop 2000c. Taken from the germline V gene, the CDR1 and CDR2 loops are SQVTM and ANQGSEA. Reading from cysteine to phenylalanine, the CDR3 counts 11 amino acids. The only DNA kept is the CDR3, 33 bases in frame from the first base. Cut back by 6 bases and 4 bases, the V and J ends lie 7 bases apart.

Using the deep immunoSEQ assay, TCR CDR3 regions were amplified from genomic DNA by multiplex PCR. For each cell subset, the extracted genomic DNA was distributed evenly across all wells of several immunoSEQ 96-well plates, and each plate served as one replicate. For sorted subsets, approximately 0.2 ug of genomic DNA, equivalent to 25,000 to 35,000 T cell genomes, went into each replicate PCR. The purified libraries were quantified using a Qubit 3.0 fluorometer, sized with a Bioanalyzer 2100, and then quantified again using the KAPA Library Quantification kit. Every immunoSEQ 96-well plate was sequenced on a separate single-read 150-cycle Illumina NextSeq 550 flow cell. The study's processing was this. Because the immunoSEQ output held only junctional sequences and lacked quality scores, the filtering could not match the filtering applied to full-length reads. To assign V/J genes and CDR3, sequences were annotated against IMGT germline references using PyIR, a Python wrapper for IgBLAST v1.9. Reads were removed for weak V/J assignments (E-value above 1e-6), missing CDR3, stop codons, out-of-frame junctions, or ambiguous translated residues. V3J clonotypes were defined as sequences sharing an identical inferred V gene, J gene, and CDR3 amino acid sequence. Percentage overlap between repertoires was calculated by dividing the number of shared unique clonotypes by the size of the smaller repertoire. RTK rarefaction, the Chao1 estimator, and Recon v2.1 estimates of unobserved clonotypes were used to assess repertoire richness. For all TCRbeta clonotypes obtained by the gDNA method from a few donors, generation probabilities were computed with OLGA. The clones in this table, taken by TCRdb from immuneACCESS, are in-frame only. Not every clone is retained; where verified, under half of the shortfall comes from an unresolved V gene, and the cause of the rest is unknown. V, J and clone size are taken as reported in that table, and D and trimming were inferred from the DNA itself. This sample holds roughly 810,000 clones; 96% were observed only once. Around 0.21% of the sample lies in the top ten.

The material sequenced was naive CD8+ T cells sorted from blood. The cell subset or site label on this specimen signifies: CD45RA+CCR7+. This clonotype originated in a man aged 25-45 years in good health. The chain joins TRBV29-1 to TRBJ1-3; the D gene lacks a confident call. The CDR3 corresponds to CSVPVGNTIYF. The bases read TGCAGCGTCCCAGTGGGAAACACCATATATTTT.